This T cell receptor beta chain emerged from a study of blood T cells in healthy people across ages. General study findings and limits: A greater number of naive CD4+ cells and higher diversity distinguished long-lived donors from aged donors. Per million T cells, TCR beta diversity dropped roughly linearly as age increased.

With a J-beta primer mix and a sample-barcoded 5' primer, a second PCR ran about 7 to 12 cycles. TCRdb re-called the 5' RACE reads through MiXCR, storing one row per CDR3 protein. This sample has 800,000 or so distinct CDR3 sequences, with 20% to 25% found just once. A few counts support this clonotype. The target antigen is unknown. The V gene lost 1 base and the J gene lost 8 bases, with 18 bases spanning the gap. CDR3 length: 15 amino acids. Germline CDR1 is DFQATT and CDR2 is SNEGSKA (reference sequence). The sample was also linked to a second study, of T cells of mothers and their children. From that second work: Relative to unrelated pairs, biologically related mother-child dyads exhibited marginally greater, non-significant overlap.

The chain carries TRBV20-1 and TRBJ2-4; possible D gene TRBD2, 5 bases. Source material: blood. This receptor was taken from a boy younger than 18 in good health. CDR3 sequence reads: CSARATSRVRDIQYF. CDR3 sequence (DNA): TGCAGTGCTAGAGCCACCTCGAGGGTGAGGGACATTCAGTACTTC.